The table lists the clone carrying this T cell receptor beta chain with a count of one. A much larger clone sits a single nucleotide away, making a read error possible. The template was RNA from unsorted bulk tissue. Looked up from germline, CDR1 is MNHNY and CDR2 is SVGAGI (reference sequence). V shed 2 bases, J shed 1 base, and the junction held 11 bases outside the gene matches. This CDR3 region has 17 residues. This sample is drawn from a study of tumor and adjacent non-tumor tissue in lung cancer. Overall study context: Histology: about 13 adenocarcinoma, a couple of squamous cell carcinoma, 1 small cell lung cancer.

Three rounds of nested PCR, following a modified ARM-PCR protocol, produced the TCRbeta library. TCRdb reprocessed the multiplex PCR reads with MiXCR, giving one entry per CDR3 protein. The sample shows 200,000 or so distinct CDR3 sequences, about 76% of them seen only once. V gene TRBV6-6 combines with J gene TRBJ2-7, with 7 bases lining up with TRBD1. This clonotype was sampled from a man aged 55 to 70 with non-small cell lung cancer. The specimen was lung tumor tissue. As DNA, the CDR3 is TGTGCCAGCAGTTACCCTAGTAATCAGGGACAGTCCTACGAGCAGTACTTC. Its translation: CASSYPSNQGQSYEQYF.